This is a list of T cell receptor beta chains from one sample in a study of resident and recirculating memory T cells in vitiligo. Profiling relied on immunoSEQ multiplex PCR, and the TCRdb table lists in-frame clones only, not all of them. The sample has more than 35,000 clones; about 90% are singletons. Specimen: blood. The receptors originated from a male donor with vitiligo. The conserved cysteine and the conserved F or W are not part of the CDR3 here. The order of the fields is V gene, J gene, CDR3 protein.

v_gene: TRBV2
j_gene: TRBJ1-3
CDR3aa: ARHDRASPGNTIY

v_gene: TRBV5-1
j_gene: TRBJ2-7
CDR3aa: ASRLLSTPVYEQY

v_gene: TRBV11-2
j_gene: TRBJ1-4
CDR3aa: ASNQQGFAEKLF

v_gene: TRBV30
j_gene: TRBJ2-1
CDR3aa: AWSSVWGGRNEQF

v_gene: TRBV5-1
j_gene: TRBJ2-3
CDR3aa: ASSLGLAGTDTQY

v_gene: TRBV9
j_gene: TRBJ1-2
CDR3aa: ASSVDSNYGYT

v_gene: TRBV5-1
j_gene: TRBJ1-1
CDR3aa: ASSPPGTEAF

v_gene: TRBV7-2
j_gene: TRBJ2-7
CDR3aa: ASSPRGQSTSYEQY

v_gene: TRBV5-6
j_gene: TRBJ1-3
CDR3aa: ASSTTGGEAGNTIY

v_gene: TRBV6-5
j_gene: TRBJ1-2
CDR3aa: ASSYGTGFGYT

v_gene: TRBV9
j_gene: TRBJ2-1
CDR3aa: ASSPNSGRQF

v_gene: TRBV6-1
j_gene: TRBJ1-1
CDR3aa: ASLEQVSEAF

v_gene: TRBV19
j_gene: TRBJ1-1
CDR3aa: ASSLRGGNTEAF

v_gene: TRBV9
j_gene: TRBJ2-2
CDR3aa: ASSASPGGNTGELF

v_gene: TRBV18
j_gene: TRBJ2-5
CDR3aa: ASSPRGTSGPGAQY

v_gene: TRBV25-1
j_gene: TRBJ2-5
CDR3aa: ASSTSGGWETQY

v_gene: TRBV27
j_gene: TRBJ2-3
CDR3aa: ASRLAGVADTQY

v_gene: TRBV4-3
j_gene: TRBJ1-1
CDR3aa: ASSQGTVNTEAF

v_gene: TRBV5-1
j_gene: TRBJ2-3
CDR3aa: ASSLQGAGDTQY

v_gene: TRBV7-2
j_gene: TRBJ2-5
CDR3aa: ASTSPLETQY

v_gene: TRBV12-5
j_gene: TRBJ2-1
CDR3aa: ASGSRLAGGPNNEQF

v_gene: TRBV30
j_gene: TRBJ1-3
CDR3aa: AWTTRGLSGNTIY

v_gene: TRBV20-1
j_gene: TRBJ2-5
CDR3aa: SAQGFAQY

v_gene: TRBV28
j_gene: TRBJ2-2
CDR3aa: ASSITRGSERPGELF

v_gene: TRBV7-2
j_gene: TRBJ2-7
CDR3aa: ASSLRSRGYEQY

v_gene: TRBV27
j_gene: TRBJ2-7
CDR3aa: ASRRDSSYEQY

v_gene: TRBV9
j_gene: TRBJ2-2
CDR3aa: ASSVGGVGELF

v_gene: TRBV7-2
j_gene: TRBJ1-2
CDR3aa: ASSLGGGDGYT

v_gene: TRBV25-1
j_gene: TRBJ1-5
CDR3aa: ASSNYRANQPQH

v_gene: TRBV7-2
j_gene: TRBJ1-1
CDR3aa: ASSPRGWGTEAF

v_gene: TRBV7-8
j_gene: TRBJ2-1
CDR3aa: ASSLVGGLGDNEQF

v_gene: TRBV6-6
j_gene: TRBJ1-2
CDR3aa: ASRTGNYGYT

v_gene: TRBV27
j_gene: TRBJ1-2
CDR3aa: ASSFGTTYGYT

v_gene: TRBV6-5
j_gene: TRBJ1-6
CDR3aa: ASGLWGSPLH

v_gene: TRBV10-3
j_gene: TRBJ2-5
CDR3aa: AISGLGGATQETQY

v_gene: TRBV18
j_gene: TRBJ1-2
CDR3aa: ASSQPGTGDLEGYT